Following are 14 T cell receptor beta chains from one sample sequenced in a study of blood T cell repertoires in COVID-19 (dated by TCRdb to about 2020). Library method: the immunoSEQ multiplex PCR assay. TCRdb mirrors the immuneACCESS table, restricted to in-frame sequences. Some clones are absent from its copies; in checked studies, under half trace to an unresolved V gene, and the reason for the others is unknown. Counted in this sample were fewer than 90,000 clones; roughly 76% of them appeared once. The ten largest account for 4% to 5.5% of the sample. Specimen: peripheral blood. These TCRs come from a woman in her fifties or sixties with acute or convalescent COVID-19.

J is TRBJ2-5 and V is TRBV7-9; D not certain. CDR3 size: 15 residues. The V gene lost 1 base and the J gene lost 0 bases, with 9 bases spanning the gap. Germline CDR1 SEHNR, CDR2 FQNEAQ (reference sequence). The CDR3 nucleotides are TGTGCCAGCAGCTTAGGAAACAGTAACCAAGAGACCCAGTACTTC. As protein: CASSLGNSNQETQYF.

The chain combines TRBV5-4 with TRBJ1-4; D may be TRBD1 (5 bases). Germline CDR1 is SGHNT and CDR2 is YYREEE (reference sequence). This CDR3 has 16 amino acids. V was clipped by 0 bases and J by 7 bases, with 16 bases between them. CDR3 nucleotides: TGTGCCAGCAGCTTGGCCTCGGGGGGAGGCCGTGAAAAACTGTTTTTT. It encodes CASSLASGGGREKLFF.

The table lists this clone with a few counts. The chain joins TRBV9 to TRBJ1-1; 7 nucleotides align to TRBD1. The ends lost 3 bases at V and 1 base at J; junction bases unmatched: 6. In germline, CDR1 is SGDLS, CDR2 YYNGEE. The CDR3 consists of 15 residues. The CDR3 sequence is CASSAMGQWNTEAFF. The CDR3 coding sequence is TGTGCCAGCAGCGCGATGGGACAGTGGAACACTGAAGCTTTCTTT.

The V gene is TRBV25-1, the J gene TRBJ1-4; 10 nucleotides agree with TRBD1. V shed 7 bases, J shed 8 bases, and the junction held 7 bases outside the gene matches. The germline V gene has CDR1 MGHDK and CDR2 SYGVNS. This CDR3 is built from 14 residues. CDR3 protein: CASKGQGVFEKLFF. The CDR3 nucleotides are TGTGCCAGCAAAGGACAGGGGGTCTTCGAAAAACTGTTTTTT.

The CDR3 reads CASSEFANAETQYF. CDR3 in DNA: TGTGCCAGCAGTGAATTTGCGAATGCGGAGACCCAGTACTTC. The rearrangement uses TRBV25-1 and TRBJ2-5; D not certain. The CDR3 extends over 14 amino acids. Trimming shortened V by 1 base and J by 5 bases, and 11 bases separated the two germline ends. Per the germline V gene, CDR1 is MGHDK and CDR2 is SYGVNS.

The rearrangement links TRBV18 to TRBJ1-5; no clear D. From germline, CDR1 is KGHSH and CDR2 LQKENI. This CDR3 is 16 amino acids long. V gave up 6 bases and J gave up 1 base, with 16 bases separating them. The CDR3 DNA is TGTGCCAGCTCTGATCTCCCTAGCCGAAGCAATCAGCCCCAGCATTTT. Its protein is CASSDLPSRSNQPQHF.

The rearrangement joins TRBV3-1 (or the pseudogene TRBV3-2) to TRBJ2-7; tentative D call: TRBD1 (5 bases). This CDR3 comprises 14 residues. Trimming removed 4 bases from V and 7 bases from J, with 17 bases in between. Germline CDR1 is LGHDT and CDR2 is YNNKEL (reference sequence). The CDR3 DNA reads as TGTGCCAGCAGCCTCCGACAGTCGTGGTGGGAGCAGTACTTC. Protein sequence: CASSLRQSWWEQYF.

The genes are TRBV2 and TRBJ1-1, with 10 bases matching TRBD1. J was trimmed by 0 bases and V by 7 bases; bases with no gene match: 5. The CDR3 runs to 15 residues. Germline CDR1 is SNHLY and CDR2 is FYNNEI. CDR3 residues: CASKGQGVLNTEAFF. The CDR3 coding sequence is TGTGCCAGCAAAGGACAGGGGGTGTTGAACACTGAAGCTTTCTTT.

The chain combines TRBV5-4 with TRBJ2-1, with D perhaps TRBD2 (5 bases). There are 13 residues in the CDR3. The germline V gene encodes CDR1 SGHNT and CDR2 YYREEE (reference sequence). The ends were cut back, 3 bases at V and 6 bases at J, with 10 bases in the middle. CDR3 DNA sequence: TGTGCCAGCAGCTCGGTTGGAGGCAATGAGCAGTTCTTC. It encodes CASSSVGGNEQFF.

The chain combines TRBV7-2 with TRBJ1-2; tentative D call: TRBD1 (6 bases). CDR3 length: 12 residues. Trimming took 4 bases from V and 8 from J, leaving 11 bases between them. Looked up from germline, CDR1 is SGHTA and CDR2 is FQGNSA. The CDR3 here is CASSSNRVGYTF. The CDR3 bases are TGTGCCAGCAGCTCCAACAGGGTCGGCTACACCTTC.

The CDR3 DNA reads as TGCAGCGGGGGAGACAGGGCGGAGACCCAGTACTTC. Translated: CSGGDRAETQYF. This chain connects TRBV29-1 to TRBJ2-5; 7 bases are a match to TRBD1. The CDR3 is 12 residues long. V trimming: 7 bases; J trimming: 5 bases; junction bases outside the gene matches: 7. Germline loops: CDR1 SQVTM, CDR2 ANQGSEA. Full variable domain (rest looked up from reference TRBV29-1 and TRBJ2-5): SAVISQKPSRDICQRGTSLTIQCQVDSQVTMMFWYRQQPGQSLTLIATANQGSEATYESGFVIDKFPISRPNLTFSTLTVSNMSPEDSSIYLCSGGDRAETQYFGPGTRLLVL.

The chain joins TRBV19 to TRBJ1-2; D is unclear. V was clipped by 3 bases and J by 1 base, with 21 bases between them. CDR3 length: 18 amino acids. CDR1 LNHDA and CDR2 SQIVND come from the germline V gene (reference sequence). CDR3 DNA sequence: TGTGCCAGTAGTATCGGATCTATTGGGAGGGTTGGTAACTATGGCTACACCTTC. This codes for CASSIGSIGRVGNYGYTF.

This clone has more than one count but fewer than ten. CDR3: CASKAGTREKLFF. CDR3 DNA sequence: TGTGCCAGCAAGGCGGGGACCCGTGAAAAACTGTTTTTT. The chain links TRBV7-9 to TRBJ1-4, with D possibly TRBD1 on 5 matching bases. The CDR3 spans 13 residues. Trimming left V 7 bases short and J 7 bases short, with 13 bases between. In germline, CDR1 is SEHNR, CDR2 FQNEAQ (reference sequence). The full variable domain, in which reference TRBV7-9 and TRBJ1-4 provide the parts outside the CDR3, is DTGVSQNPRHKITKRGQNVTFRCDPISEHNRLYWYRQTLGQGPEFLTYFQNEAQLEKSRLLSDRFSAERPKGSFSTLEIQRTEQGDSAMYLCASKAGTREKLFFGSGTQLSVL.

The rearrangement joins TRBV7-2 to TRBJ2-7, with 7 bases fitting TRBD1. J lost 5 bases, V lost 4 bases, and 8 bases had no gene match. Germline CDR1 reads SGHTA; CDR2 reads FQGNSA. CDR3 length equals 14 residues. The DNA of the CDR3 is TGTGCCAGCAGCTCCAGACAGGGTTATAACGAGCAGTACTTC. The encoded protein is CASSSRQGYNEQYF. Using reference TRBV7-2 and TRBJ2-7 for the parts outside the CDR3, the full variable domain is GAGVSQSPSNKVTEKGKDVELRCDPISGHTALYWYRQSLGQGLEFLIYFQGNSAPDKSGLPSDRFSAERTGGSVSTLTIQRTQQEDSAVYLCASSSRQGYNEQYFGPGTRLTVT.